This T cell receptor beta chain comes out of a study of cytomegalovirus exposure and HLA in healthy donors. The study's findings and limits: The authors confirmed in vitro that three CMV-associated chains were specific for CMV antigens. TCR beta V segments were, for the most part, productive about 90% or about 30% of the time in an earlier analysis.

Every donor was a healthy person donating bone marrow. Donors showed nominal health when sampled, although they likely had unrecorded immune exposures. Both 60 Vbeta primers and 13 Jbeta primers went into the PCR. Profiled with immunoSEQ multiplex PCR; TCRdb holds only in-frame clones, not every one. This sample yields roughly 89,000 clones, of which approximately 76% are seen a single time; around a tenth belongs to the top ten. This CDR3 is built from 15 residues. Germline loops: CDR1 SNHLY, CDR2 FYNNEI. V lost 6 bases, J lost 1 base, and 15 bases lay in between. Remarks on this clone: The antigen remains unidentified.

The rearrangement uses TRBV2 and TRBJ1-1; D might be TRBD1 (5 bases). The material sequenced was PBMCs. The sequence was obtained from a man aged 25 to 45 in good health and CMV-seropositive. CDR3 sequence (DNA): TGTGCCAGCAGAACCTCCGGACACCCGAACACTGAAGCTTTCTTT. Its translation: CASRTSGHPNTEAFF.